The sample holds a few counts of the clone carrying this T cell receptor beta chain. Germline V gene lookup returns CDR1 DFQATT and CDR2 SNEGSKA (reference sequence). CDR3 length: 13 amino acids. V was clipped by 3 bases and J by 5 bases, with 13 bases between them. The data derive from a study of identical twins. Template switching supplied a universal primer site; unique molecular identifiers were carried on the cDNA. One entry per CDR3 protein, called by TCRdb with MiXCR from the 5' RACE reads. The sample has about 720,000 distinct CDR3 sequences, 18% seen once. These data were also reused for a study on T cells expressing NK-cell markers. That work contributes: It was sorted CD3+CD56-NKG2C+, CD3+CD56+NKG2C- and CD3+CD56+NKG2C+ T cells that provided the TCR beta repertoires.

The V call is TRBV20-1, the J call TRBJ2-5; D may match TRBD1 or TRBD2 (6 bases each). The receptor's source is a woman younger than 30 in good health. What was sequenced was PBMCs. CDR3 protein: CSASTGAGETQYF. The CDR3 DNA sequence: TGCAGTGCTAGTACGGGGGCGGGGGAGACCCAGTACTTC.